This T cell receptor beta chain was sequenced during a study of T cell responses to AZD1222 COVID-19 vaccine. Repertoires were generated with immunoSEQ multiplex PCR, while TCRdb's copy carries only in-frame clones and drops some. The sample holds about 170,000 clones, around nine tenths seen once. Study-wide results and limits: Across the whole spike, CD4 TCRs peaked at regions 160-218 and 743-854. Donors were largely white British and mainly female; clonal diversity was possibly underestimated. Targeting of unmutated variant regions was reportedly seen in nearly half of spike-specific TCRs.

As concerns this clone: Its specificity is unknown.

J lost 2 bases, V lost 4 bases, and 5 bases had no gene match. The CDR3 has 14 amino acids. Germline V gives CDR1 SGHAT, CDR2 FQDESV (reference sequence). The input for sequencing was peripheral blood, taken on day 0 of AZD1222 vaccination. The receptor comes from an adult in good health. The chain is built from TRBV11-1 and TRBJ2-7; 7 bases fit TRBD1. The DNA of the CDR3 is TGTGCCAGCAGCTCTCGGGACAGTCCCTACGAGCAGTACTTC. Its protein product is CASSSRDSPYEQYF.